A single sample gave rise to the 5 T cell receptor beta chains below, sequenced in a study of tumor-infiltrating lymphocytes in localized non-small cell lung cancer. Here immunoSEQ multiplex PCR was the method, and the copy in TCRdb shows in-frame clones only, minus some. The sample has 20,000 to 25,000 clones, nearly 80% seen once. The sample taken for sequencing was lung tumor tissue. Every receptor here comes from a human donor with non-small cell lung cancer.

This chain joins TRBV18 and TRBJ2-1; D gene uncertain. V was shortened by 4 bases and J by 0 bases, with 7 bases between the two germline ends. The CDR3 spans 14 residues. Germline V gives CDR1 KGHSH, CDR2 LQKENI. The CDR3 DNA reads TGTGCCAGCTCACGAGCGAGCTCCTACAATGAGCAGTTCTTC. Amino acid sequence: CASSRASSYNEQFF.

This clone was counted only a few times. The chain is built from TRBV5-1 and TRBJ2-2, with TRBD2 matching 11 bases. The CDR3 is made up of 16 amino acids. V was clipped by 4 bases and J by 6 bases; unmatched bases: 8. In germline, CDR1 is SGHRS, CDR2 YFSETQ. CDR3 region: CASSASTSGSPGELFF. The DNA of the CDR3 is TGCGCCAGCAGCGCTTCCACTAGCGGGAGCCCCGGGGAGCTGTTTTTT.

There are a few counts of this clone. J is TRBJ2-2 and V is TRBV18; no clear D gene. Germline V gives CDR1 KGHSH, CDR2 LQKENI. The CDR3 spans 11 residues. Trimming took off 5 bases at V and 4 bases at J, with 2 bases between the two ends. The CDR3 sequence: CASSTTGELFF. CDR3 bases: TGTGCCAGCTCAACCACCGGGGAGCTGTTTTTT.

In this sample, this clone turned up once. This chain joins TRBV18 and TRBJ1-1; TRBD1 agrees at 10 bases. Germline CDR1 reads KGHSH; CDR2 reads LQKENI. V trimming: 2 bases; J trimming: 4 bases; junction bases outside the gene matches: 7. CDR3 length equals 16 residues. The CDR3 DNA reads TGTGCCAGCTCACCAATCTGGACAGGGGGGGCCACTGAAGCTTTCTTT. This sequence encodes CASSPIWTGGATEAFF.

The chain links TRBV5-1 to TRBJ2-2, with 7 positions matching TRBD1. Trimming at V came to 7 bases and at J to 5 bases, leaving 11 bases not matched to a gene. Germline V lookup: CDR1 SGHRS, CDR2 YFSETQ. The CDR3 is 15 amino acids. CDR3 residues: CASAEQGRVTGELFF. The DNA for the CDR3 is TGCGCCAGCGCCGAACAGGGGAGAGTAACCGGGGAGCTGTTTTTT.